Listed below are T cell receptor beta chains from one sample, sequenced in a study of naive and memory T cell subsets. TCRdb re-called the UMI-ligation and nested PCR reads with MiXCR, one entry per CDR3 protein. This sample yields around 83,000 distinct CDR3 sequences, of which around 11% are seen a single time; more than 0.11% belongs to the top ten. Sequencing was performed on naive CD4+ T cells from blood. The source of these receptors is a human donor in good health. Each CDR3 is given with its conserved first and last residue. A D gene is named only where the DNA matches it firmly. The size field is filled for only some rows; it gives once, few, many or a size class.

D	J	size	length	V	DNA	CDR3
.	TRBJ2-6	many	16	TRBV11-3	TGTGCCAGCAGCCCAGGGGTGCGGTCTGGGGCCAACGTCCTGACTTTC	CASSPGVRSGANVLTF
TRBD1	TRBJ2-4	many	13	TRBV20-1	TGCAGTGCCTTTAGGACAGGGGAAAACATTCAGTACTTC	CSAFRTGENIQYF
.	TRBJ1-5	few	15	TRBV4-3	TGCGCCAGCAGCCAAGATCGGGGCAGAGGGCAGCCCCAGCATTTT	CASSQDRGRGQPQHF
.	TRBJ1-2	many	13	TRBV12-3/TRBV12-4	TGTGCCAGCAACGCGGGCGGAGCGGATGGCTACACCTTC	CASNAGGADGYTF
TRBD1	TRBJ1-6	many	14	TRBV18	TGTGCCAGCCACTCCCGGGACAGGCTCTCACCCCTCCACTTT	CASHSRDRLSPLHF
.	TRBJ2-7	.	13	TRBV20-1	TGCAGTGCTAGTAAAGGGATTAGCTACGAGCAGTACTTC	CSASKGISYEQYF
.	TRBJ1-6	many	16	TRBV4-1	TGCGCCAGCAGCCAAGTTCTGAGCTCCTATAATTCACCCCTCCACTTT	CASSQVLSSYNSPLHF
.	TRBJ2-7	many	15	TRBV12-3/TRBV12-4	TGTGCCAGCAGCCCCGAGGGGCGGCTTACCTACGAGCAGTACTTC	CASSPEGRLTYEQYF
.	TRBJ2-1	.	18	TRBV6-2/TRBV6-3	TGTGCCAGCAAAGGGAGCACTTGGCCGGGGCGGGACTACAATGAGCAGTTCTTC	CASKGSTWPGRDYNEQFF
.	TRBJ2-5	many	10	TRBV28	TGTGCCAGCAGTAGGGAGACCCAGTACTTC	CASSRETQYF
.	TRBJ2-7	.	12	TRBV29-1	TGCAGCGTTGGACAAGTCGTCTACGAGCAGTACTTC	CSVGQVVYEQYF
TRBD1	TRBJ1-1	.	15	TRBV12-3/TRBV12-4	TGTGCCAGCAGTCACCGACAGGGACTTAACACTGAAGCTTTCTTT	CASSHRQGLNTEAFF
.	TRBJ2-7	few	12	TRBV20-1	TGCAGTGCAGGGGGGGATACCTACGAGCAGTACTTC	CSAGGDTYEQYF
TRBD2	TRBJ2-1	few	15	TRBV6-5	TGTGCCAGCCGAACGTTAGCGGGAGAGGGAAATGAGCAGTTCTTC	CASRTLAGEGNEQFF
TRBD1	TRBJ1-2	few	13	TRBV7-3	TGTGCCACCCGACAGGGTGGTTACTATGGCTACACCTTC	CATRQGGYYGYTF
.	TRBJ2-5	many	17	TRBV4-2	TGTGCCAGCAGCCTACATCATGGCAGGGGAGGAGTGGAGACCCAGTACTTC	CASSLHHGRGGVETQYF
.	TRBJ1-3	few	17	TRBV20-1	TGCAGTGCTATATGGCCGCGGGACTGGTACTCTGGAAACACCATATATTTT	CSAIWPRDWYSGNTIYF
.	TRBJ1-2	few	15	TRBV15	TGTGCCACCAGCAGAGGGGGGCCGCGCGGGTATGGCTACACCTTC	CATSRGGPRGYGYTF
TRBD2	TRBJ2-5	.	14	TRBV27	TGTGCCAGCAGTAAAACTAGCGGGAAAGAGACCCAGTACTTC	CASSKTSGKETQYF
.	TRBJ2-7	few	13	TRBV6-2/TRBV6-3	TGTGCCAGCGGAGACGGGACGGCCTACGAGCAGTACTTC	CASGDGTAYEQYF
TRBD1	TRBJ1-2	few	17	TRBV10-3	TGTGCCATCAGTGAGACAGCTGGGACAGGGAAGAACTATGGCTACACCTTC	CAISETAGTGKNYGYTF
TRBD1	TRBJ2-7	.	15	TRBV7-2	TGTGCCAGCAGCTTGGGGACAGGGGTTGCGTACGAGCAGTACTTC	CASSLGTGVAYEQYF
.	TRBJ2-1	.	18	TRBV27	TGTGCCAGCAGTTTATTCCCAACAGTCCCAACTACCTACAATGAGCAGTTCTTC	CASSLFPTVPTTYNEQFF
TRBD2	TRBJ2-3	.	18	TRBV28	TGTGCCAGCAGTTTAGGGTCTTGGGTAGCGGGATTTTCAGATACGCAGTATTTT	CASSLGSWVAGFSDTQYF
TRBD2	TRBJ2-5	many	14	TRBV7-2	TGTGCCAGCAGATCCGGGGGGAGCCAAGAGACCCAGTACTTC	CASRSGGSQETQYF
.	TRBJ1-3	few	14	TRBV12-3/TRBV12-4	TGTGCCAGCAGTTTGATGGGCTCTGGAAACACCATATATTTT	CASSLMGSGNTIYF
TRBD2	TRBJ2-3	many	15	TRBV29-1	TGCAGCGTTGGAGGTACTAGCGGGGGATCAGATACGCAGTATTTT	CSVGGTSGGSDTQYF
.	TRBJ2-2	many	14	TRBV7-2	TGTGCCAGCCGGCCGGGACAAGACACCGGGGAGCTGTTTTTT	CASRPGQDTGELFF
TRBD2	TRBJ2-7	few	17	TRBV4-3	TGCGCCAGCAGCCAAGGAGCTTTGGCTAGCGGGGTCCACGAGCAGTACTTC	CASSQGALASGVHEQYF
.	TRBJ2-2	few	12	TRBV19	TGTGCCAGTAGGGGCACGACCGGGGAGCTGTTTTTT	CASRGTTGELFF
.	TRBJ1-1	few	12	TRBV20-1	TGCAGTGCTAGAGATCGGGCAGATGAAGCTTTCTTT	CSARDRADEAFF
.	TRBJ2-1	.	16	TRBV29-1	TGCAGCGTTGAAGATCACAGTGGCAGGGTCTACAATGAGCAGTTCTTC	CSVEDHSGRVYNEQFF
.	TRBJ2-3	few	14	TRBV5-1	TGCGCCAGCAGGGCGACTTCGCGCACAGATACGCAGTATTTT	CASRATSRTDTQYF
TRBD2	TRBJ2-3	.	17	TRBV4-3	TGCGCCAGCAGCCATAAACAGCGGGGTCCAAGCACAGATACGCAGTATTTT	CASSHKQRGPSTDTQYF
TRBD2	TRBJ2-1	many	16	TRBV7-3	TGTGCCAGCAGTCAACGCGGGACTAGCGGATACAATGAGCAGTTCTTC	CASSQRGTSGYNEQFF
.	TRBJ2-3	.	11	TRBV7-2	TGTGCCAGCTCCTACACAGATACGCAGTATTTT	CASSYTDTQYF
.	TRBJ2-1	many	13	TRBV12-3/TRBV12-4	TGTGCCAGCGGTGCGAATACCTACAATGAGCAGTTCTTC	CASGANTYNEQFF
.	TRBJ1-6	.	15	TRBV6-1	TGTGCCAGCAGCGACAGCGTGGGAAATAATTCACCCCTCCACTTT	CASSDSVGNNSPLHF
TRBD1	TRBJ2-2	many	16	TRBV19	TGTGCCAGTAGACGGCCGGGACAGGGGGTGACCGGGGAGCTGTTTTTT	CASRRPGQGVTGELFF
TRBD1	TRBJ2-7	.	12	TRBV20-1	TGCAGTGCTAGACAGGGGGCGAATGGGCAGTACTTC	CSARQGANGQYF
.	TRBJ2-4	.	15	TRBV20-1	TGCAGTGCTAGTAATCCAAAGGGGGCCAAAAACATTCAGTACTTC	CSASNPKGAKNIQYF
.	TRBJ2-2	few	16	TRBV12-3/TRBV12-4	TGTGCCAGCGGTAGCAGGGGATATTATGGCACCGGGGAGCTGTTTTTT	CASGSRGYYGTGELFF
.	TRBJ2-3	many	13	TRBV6-2/TRBV6-3	TGTGCCAGCAGCCCCCGACTACCAGATACGCAGTATTTT	CASSPRLPDTQYF
TRBD1	TRBJ2-3	many	16	TRBV5-1	TGCGCCAGCAGCTCGGGACAGCCGTTAAGCACAGATACGCAGTATTTT	CASSSGQPLSTDTQYF
TRBD1	TRBJ2-1	.	15	TRBV2	TGTGCCAGCAGGGTGCAACAGGGGGTTATCAATGAGCAGTTCTTC	CASRVQQGVINEQFF
.	TRBJ2-7	.	12	TRBV5-1	TGCGCCAGCAGCCAGAGTATGGGCGAGCAGTACTTC	CASSQSMGEQYF
.	TRBJ1-2	many	16	TRBV27	TGTGCCAGCAGTCCACGGTCAGGGATCAGCGACTATGGCTACACCTTC	CASSPRSGISDYGYTF
.	TRBJ1-1	few	14	TRBV6-5	TGTGCCAGCAGTCCTAGGGGATCGAACACTGAAGCTTTCTTT	CASSPRGSNTEAFF
.	TRBJ1-5	.	15	TRBV27	TGTGCCAGCAGTTTAAGAAGGACCTGGGATCAGCCCCAGCATTTT	CASSLRRTWDQPQHF
.	TRBJ1-1	few	17	TRBV6-2/TRBV6-3	TGTGCCAGCAGTTACCCACCCGAACGGGCACTGAACACTGAAGCTTTCTTT	CASSYPPERALNTEAFF
.	TRBJ2-1	.	18	TRBV9	TGTGCCAGCAGCGTAGACAACGGGGCGGGGGCCTCCTACAATGAGCAGTTCTTC	CASSVDNGAGASYNEQFF
TRBD2	TRBJ2-3	.	16	TRBV5-5	TGTGCCAGCAGCTTGGTGGCTAGCGGGGCTACAGATACGCAGTATTTT	CASSLVASGATDTQYF
TRBD1	TRBJ2-2	.	16	TRBV5-5	TGTGCCAGCAAACGAGGGGGCCGGGAAAAGTCCGGGGAGCTGTTTTTT	CASKRGGREKSGELFF